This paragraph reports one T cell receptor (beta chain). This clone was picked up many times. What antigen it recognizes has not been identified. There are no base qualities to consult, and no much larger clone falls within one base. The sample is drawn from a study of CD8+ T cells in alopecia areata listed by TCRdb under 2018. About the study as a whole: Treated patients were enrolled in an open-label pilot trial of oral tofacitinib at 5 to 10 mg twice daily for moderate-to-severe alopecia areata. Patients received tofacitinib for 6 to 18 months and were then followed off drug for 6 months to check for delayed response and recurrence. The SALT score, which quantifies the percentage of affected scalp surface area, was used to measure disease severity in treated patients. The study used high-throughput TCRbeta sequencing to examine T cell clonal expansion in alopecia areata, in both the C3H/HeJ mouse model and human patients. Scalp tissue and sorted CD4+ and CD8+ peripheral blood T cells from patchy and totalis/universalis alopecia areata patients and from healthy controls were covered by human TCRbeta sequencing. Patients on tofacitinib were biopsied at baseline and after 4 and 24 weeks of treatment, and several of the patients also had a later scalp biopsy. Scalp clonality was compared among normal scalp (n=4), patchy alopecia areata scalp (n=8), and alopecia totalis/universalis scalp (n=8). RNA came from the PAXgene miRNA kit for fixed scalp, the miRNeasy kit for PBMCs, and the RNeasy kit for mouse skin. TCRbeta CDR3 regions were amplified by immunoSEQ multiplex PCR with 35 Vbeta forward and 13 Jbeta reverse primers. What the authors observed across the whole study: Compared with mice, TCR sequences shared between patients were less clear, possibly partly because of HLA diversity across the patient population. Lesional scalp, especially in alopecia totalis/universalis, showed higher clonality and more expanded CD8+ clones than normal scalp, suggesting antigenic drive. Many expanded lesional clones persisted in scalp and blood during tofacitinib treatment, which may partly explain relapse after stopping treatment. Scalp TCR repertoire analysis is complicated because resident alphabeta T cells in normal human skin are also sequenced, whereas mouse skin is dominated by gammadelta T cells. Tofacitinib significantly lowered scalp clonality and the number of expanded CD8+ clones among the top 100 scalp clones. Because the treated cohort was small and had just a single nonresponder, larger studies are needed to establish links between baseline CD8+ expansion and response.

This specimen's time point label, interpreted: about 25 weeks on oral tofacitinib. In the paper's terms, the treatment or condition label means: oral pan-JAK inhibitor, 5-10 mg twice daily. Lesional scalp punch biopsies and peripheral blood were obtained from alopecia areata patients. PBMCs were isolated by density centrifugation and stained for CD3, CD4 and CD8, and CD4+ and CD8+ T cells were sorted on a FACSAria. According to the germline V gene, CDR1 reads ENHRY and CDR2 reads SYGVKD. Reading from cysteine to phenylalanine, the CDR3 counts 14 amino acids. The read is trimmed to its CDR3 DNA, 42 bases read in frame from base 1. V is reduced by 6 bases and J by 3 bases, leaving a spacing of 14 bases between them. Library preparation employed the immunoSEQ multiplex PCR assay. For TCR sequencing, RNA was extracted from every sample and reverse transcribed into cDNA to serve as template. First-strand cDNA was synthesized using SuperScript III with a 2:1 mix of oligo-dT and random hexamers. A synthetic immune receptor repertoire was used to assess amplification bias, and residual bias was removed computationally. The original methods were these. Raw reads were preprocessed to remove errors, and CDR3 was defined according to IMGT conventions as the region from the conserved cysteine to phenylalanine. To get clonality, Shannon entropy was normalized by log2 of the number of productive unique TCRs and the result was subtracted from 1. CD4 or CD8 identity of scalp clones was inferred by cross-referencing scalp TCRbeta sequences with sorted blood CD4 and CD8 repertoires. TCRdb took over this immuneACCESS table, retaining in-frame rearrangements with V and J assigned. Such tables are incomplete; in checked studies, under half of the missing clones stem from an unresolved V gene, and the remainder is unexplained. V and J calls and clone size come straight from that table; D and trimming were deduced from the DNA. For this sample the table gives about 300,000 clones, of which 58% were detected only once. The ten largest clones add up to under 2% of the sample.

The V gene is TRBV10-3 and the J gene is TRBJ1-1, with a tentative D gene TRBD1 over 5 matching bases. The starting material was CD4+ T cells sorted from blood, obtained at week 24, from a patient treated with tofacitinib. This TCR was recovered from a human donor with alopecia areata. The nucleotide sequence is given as TGTGCCATCAGGGCTGGACACCGGGACACTGAAGCTTTCTTT. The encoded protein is CAIRAGHRDTEAFF.